This T cell receptor beta chain was captured in a study of T cell repertoires in cytomegalovirus infection. One entry per CDR3 protein results from TCRdb running MiXCR on the reads. The table lists approximately 170,000 distinct CDR3 sequences, roughly an eighth of them singletons. In germline, CDR1 is MNHNS, CDR2 SASEGT. The V and J ends lost 5 bases and 2 bases, in that order; junction bases with no gene match: 7. This CDR3 region has 16 residues. This clonotype was counted a few times. This sequence was found in a human donor in good health (CMV status not recorded). Some clones in this sample may be carry-over from other donors' samples. The specimen was PBMCs. The chain uses TRBV6-1 and TRBJ1-3; 9 bases map to TRBD1. The CDR3 DNA sequence: TGTGCCAGCAGTCTAGGACAGGGGAACGCTGGAAACACCATATATTTT. Its protein product is CASSLGQGNAGNTIYF.